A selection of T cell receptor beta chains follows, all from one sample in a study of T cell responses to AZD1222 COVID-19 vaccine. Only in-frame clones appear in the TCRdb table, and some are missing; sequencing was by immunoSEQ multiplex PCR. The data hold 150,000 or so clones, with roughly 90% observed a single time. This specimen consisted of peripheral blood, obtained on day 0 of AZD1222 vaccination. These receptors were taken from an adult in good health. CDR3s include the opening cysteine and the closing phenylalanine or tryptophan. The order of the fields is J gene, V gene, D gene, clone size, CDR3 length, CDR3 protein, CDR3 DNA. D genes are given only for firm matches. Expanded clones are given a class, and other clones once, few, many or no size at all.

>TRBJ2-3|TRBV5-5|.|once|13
CASSPSIPDTQYF
TGTGCCAGCAGCCCGTCGATCCCAGATACGCAGTATTTT
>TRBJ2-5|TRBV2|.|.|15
CASKTNGGRGETQYF
TGTGCCAGTAAAACAAACGGGGGACGGGGAGAGACCCAGTACTTC
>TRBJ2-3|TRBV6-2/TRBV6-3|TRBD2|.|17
CASSLPTGTSPTDTQYF
TGTGCCAGCAGTTTACCTACCGGGACTAGTCCCACAGATACGCAGTATTTT
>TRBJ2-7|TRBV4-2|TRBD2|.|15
CASSPGLAGGYEQYF
TGTGCCAGCAGCCCAGGACTAGCGGGAGGGTACGAGCAGTACTTC
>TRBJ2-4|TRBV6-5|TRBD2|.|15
CASTGGGAGKNIQYF
TGTGCCAGCACCGGCGGGGGGGCCGGCAAAAACATTCAGTACTTC
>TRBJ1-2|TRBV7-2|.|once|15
CASSSPADRIYGYTF
TGTGCCAGCAGCTCCCCCGCAGACAGGATCTATGGCTACACCTTC
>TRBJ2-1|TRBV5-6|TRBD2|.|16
CASSSRGLAGGVEQFF
TGTGCCAGCAGCAGCCGGGGACTAGCGGGAGGGGTTGAGCAGTTCTTC
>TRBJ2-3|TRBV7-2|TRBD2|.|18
CASSLMGLAGGRTDTQYF
TGTGCCAGCAGCTTAATGGGACTAGCGGGGGGACGCACAGATACGCAGTATTTT
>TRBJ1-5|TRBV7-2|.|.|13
CASSLVFDQPQHF
TGTGCCAGCAGCCTAGTGTTTGATCAGCCCCAGCATTTT
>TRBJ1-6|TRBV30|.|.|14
CAWSVSLGHSPLHF
TGTGCCTGGAGTGTATCCCTGGGGCATTCACCCCTCCACTTT
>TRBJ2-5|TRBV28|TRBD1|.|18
CASRTLGTGDFGRKTQYF
TGTGCCAGCAGGACCCTTGGGACAGGGGACTTCGGTCGGAAGACCCAGTACTTC
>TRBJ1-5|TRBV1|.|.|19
CTSSQDRKDPGHYNQPQHF
TGCACCAGCAGCCAAGATCGGAAAGATCCGGGACACTACAATCAGCCCCAGCATTTT
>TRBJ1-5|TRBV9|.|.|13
CASSALPHQPQHF
TGTGCCAGCAGCGCACTCCCTCATCAGCCCCAGCATTTT
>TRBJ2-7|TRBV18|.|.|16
CASSPETRPVSYEQYF
TGTGCCAGCTCACCAGAGACTAGGCCGGTATCCTACGAGCAGTACTTC
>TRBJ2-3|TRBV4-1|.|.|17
CASSQDGTGTSTDTQYF
TGCGCCAGCAGCCAAGACGGTACAGGAACATCAACAGATACGCAGTATTTT
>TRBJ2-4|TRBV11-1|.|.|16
CASSSGGYGAKNIQYF
TGTGCCAGCAGCTCCGGGGGTTATGGGGCCAAAAACATTCAGTACTTC
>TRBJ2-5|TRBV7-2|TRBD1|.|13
CASSLDRVATQYF
TGTGCCAGCAGCTTGGACAGGGTGGCGACCCAGTACTTC
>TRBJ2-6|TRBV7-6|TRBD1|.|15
CASSRQGLGANVLTF
TGTGCCAGCAGCAGACAGGGTCTTGGGGCCAACGTCCTGACTTTC
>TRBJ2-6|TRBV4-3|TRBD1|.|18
CASSHVTGGVSGANVLTF
TGCGCCAGCAGCCACGTGACAGGGGGGGTCTCTGGGGCCAACGTCCTGACTTTC
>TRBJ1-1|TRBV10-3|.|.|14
CAIRGTLQGTEAFF
TGTGCCATCAGGGGGACCCTCCAGGGTACTGAAGCTTTCTTT
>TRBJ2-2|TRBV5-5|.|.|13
CAGSLMKAGELFF
TGTGCCGGCAGCTTGATGAAGGCCGGGGAGCTGTTTTTT
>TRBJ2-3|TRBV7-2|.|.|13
CASRPGSTDTQYF
TGTGCCAGCAGACCCGGGAGCACAGATACGCAGTATTTT
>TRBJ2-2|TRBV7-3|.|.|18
CASSPHLDSSPRAGELFF
TGTGCCAGCAGCCCCCACCTGGACAGCTCACCCAGAGCCGGGGAGCTGTTTTTT
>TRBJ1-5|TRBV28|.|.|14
CASTPRGGNQPQHF
TGTGCCAGCACCCCAAGGGGGGGGAATCAGCCCCAGCATTTT
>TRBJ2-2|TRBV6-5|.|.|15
CASWRTSEKYGELFF
TGTGCCAGCTGGAGGACCTCGGAAAAGTACGGGGAGCTGTTTTTT
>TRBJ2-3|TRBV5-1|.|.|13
CASGPHGTDTQYF
TGCGCCAGCGGTCCACACGGCACAGATACGCAGTATTTT
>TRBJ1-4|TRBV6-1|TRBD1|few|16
CASSVDRGATNEKLFF
TGTGCCAGCAGTGTGGACAGGGGTGCAACTAATGAAAAACTGTTTTTT
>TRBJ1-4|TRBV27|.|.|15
CASSSLGRGGEKLFF
TGTGCCAGCAGTTCCCTAGGCAGGGGTGGTGAAAAACTGTTTTTT
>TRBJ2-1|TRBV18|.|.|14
CASSPQSSYNEQFF
TGTGCCAGCTCACCTCAGAGCTCCTACAATGAGCAGTTCTTC
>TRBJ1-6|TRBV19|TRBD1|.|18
CASSSGQGGSSYNSPLHF
TGTGCCAGTAGTAGCGGACAGGGTGGAAGCTCCTATAATTCACCCCTCCACTTT
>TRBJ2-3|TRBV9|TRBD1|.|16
CASSVAGTGVADTQYF
TGTGCCAGCAGCGTAGCCGGGACAGGCGTGGCAGATACGCAGTATTTT
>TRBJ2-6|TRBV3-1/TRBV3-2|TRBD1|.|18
CASSSSGTGFHGANVLTF
TGTGCCAGCAGCTCCTCCGGGACAGGCTTTCATGGGGCCAACGTCCTGACTTTC
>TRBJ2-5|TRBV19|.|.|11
CASSLRETQYF
TGTGCCAGTAGTCTTCGCGAGACCCAGTACTTC
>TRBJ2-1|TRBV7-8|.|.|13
CASSLSGYNEQFF
TGTGCCAGCAGCTTAAGCGGTTACAATGAGCAGTTCTTC
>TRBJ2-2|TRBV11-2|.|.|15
CASSLLQGRTGELFF
TGTGCCAGCAGCTTACTCCAGGGGAGGACCGGGGAGCTGTTTTTT
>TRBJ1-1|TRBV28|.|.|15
CASSSLFGGDTEAFF
TGTGCCAGCAGTTCTCTGTTTGGAGGGGACACTGAAGCTTTCTTT
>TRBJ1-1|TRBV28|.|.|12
CASSFMDTEAFF
TGTGCCAGCAGTTTTATGGACACTGAAGCTTTCTTT
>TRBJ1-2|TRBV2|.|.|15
CAMPLSGQLNYGYTF
TGTGCCATGCCCCTCAGTGGCCAGTTAAACTATGGCTACACCTTC
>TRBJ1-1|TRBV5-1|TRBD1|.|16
CASSSEGGSMNTEAFF
TGCGCCAGCAGCTCCGAAGGGGGCAGCATGAACACTGAAGCTTTCTTT
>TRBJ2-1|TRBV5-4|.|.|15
CASSLQVPSYNEQFF
TGTGCCAGCAGCCTACAGGTTCCCTCCTACAATGAGCAGTTCTTC
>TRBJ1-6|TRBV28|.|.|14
CASTPGQGYSPLHF
TGTGCCAGCACCCCTGGCCAGGGCTATTCACCCCTCCACTTT
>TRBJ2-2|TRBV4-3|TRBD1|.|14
CASSQYRGTGELFF
TGCGCCAGCAGCCAATACAGGGGCACCGGGGAGCTGTTTTTT
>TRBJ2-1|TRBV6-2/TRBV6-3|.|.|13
CASSKDSHNEQFF
TGTGCCAGCAGTAAGGACAGTCACAATGAGCAGTTCTTC
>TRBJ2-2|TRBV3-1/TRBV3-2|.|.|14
CATLGEENTGELFF
TGTGCCACCCTAGGGGAAGAGAACACCGGGGAGCTGTTTTTT
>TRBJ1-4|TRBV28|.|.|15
CASSSGASTNEKLFF
TGTGCCAGCAGTTCGGGGGCCTCAACTAATGAAAAACTGTTTTTT
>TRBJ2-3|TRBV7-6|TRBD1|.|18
CASSRQPRDRARRDTQYF
TGTGCCAGCAGCCGACAACCCCGGGACAGGGCTAGGAGAGATACGCAGTATTTT
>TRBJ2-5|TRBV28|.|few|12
CASSAGSQGQYF
TGTGCCAGCAGCGCGGGATCCCAGGGCCAGTACTTC
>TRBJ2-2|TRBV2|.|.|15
CASSEEQPGTGELFF
TGTGCCAGCAGTGAAGAACAGCCGGGCACCGGGGAGCTGTTTTTT
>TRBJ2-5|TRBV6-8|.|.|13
CASSYDWRETQYF
TGTGCCAGCAGTTACGACTGGAGGGAGACCCAGTACTTC
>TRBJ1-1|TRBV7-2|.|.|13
CASNNYLNTEAFF
TGTGCCAGCAACAACTACCTGAACACTGAAGCTTTCTTT
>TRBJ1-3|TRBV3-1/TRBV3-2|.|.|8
CLGNTIYF
TGTCTCGGAAACACCATATATTTT
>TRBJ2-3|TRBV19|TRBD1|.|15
CASSIPGQGTDTQYF
TGTGCCAGTAGTATACCGGGACAGGGGACAGATACGCAGTATTTT
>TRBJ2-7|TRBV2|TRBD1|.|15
CASNPGTGIPYEQYF
TGTGCCAGTAACCCCGGGACAGGGATTCCCTACGAGCAGTACTTC
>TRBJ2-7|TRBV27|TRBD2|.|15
CASSPLAGGLYEQYF
TGTGCCAGCAGTCCACTAGCGGGAGGGCTCTACGAGCAGTACTTC
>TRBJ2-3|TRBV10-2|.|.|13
CASSGASTDTQYF
TGCGCCAGCAGTGGAGCGAGCACAGATACGCAGTATTTT
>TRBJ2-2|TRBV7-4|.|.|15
CASSLQIPNTGELFF
TGTGCCAGCAGCTTACAGATTCCGAACACCGGGGAGCTGTTTTTT
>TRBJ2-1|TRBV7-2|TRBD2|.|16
CASSLLAGGLSDEQFF
TGTGCCAGCAGCTTACTAGCGGGAGGGCTCTCCGATGAGCAGTTCTTC
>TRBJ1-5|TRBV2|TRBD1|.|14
CASSPGQDYQPQHF
TGTGCCAGCAGCCCGGGACAGGACTATCAGCCCCAGCATTTT
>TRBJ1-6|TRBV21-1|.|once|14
CASSKQGAESPLHF
TGTGCCAGCAGCAAGCAGGGGGCAGAGTCACCCCTCCACTTT